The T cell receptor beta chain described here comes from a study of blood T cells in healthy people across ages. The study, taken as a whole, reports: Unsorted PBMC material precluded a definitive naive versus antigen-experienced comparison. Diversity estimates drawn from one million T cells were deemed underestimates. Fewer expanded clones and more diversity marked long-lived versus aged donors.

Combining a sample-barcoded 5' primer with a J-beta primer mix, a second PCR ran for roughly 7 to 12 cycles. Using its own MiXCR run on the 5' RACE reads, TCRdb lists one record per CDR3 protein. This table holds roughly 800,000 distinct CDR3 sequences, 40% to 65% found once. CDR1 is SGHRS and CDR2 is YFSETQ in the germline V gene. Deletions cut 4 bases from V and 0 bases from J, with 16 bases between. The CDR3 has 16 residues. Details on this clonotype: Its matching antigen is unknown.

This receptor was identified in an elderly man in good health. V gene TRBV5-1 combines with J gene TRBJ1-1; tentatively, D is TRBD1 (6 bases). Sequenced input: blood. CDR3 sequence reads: CASSPGSGQMNTEAFF. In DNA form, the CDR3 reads TGCGCCAGCAGCCCGGGGTCGGGACAAATGAACACTGAAGCTTTCTTT.